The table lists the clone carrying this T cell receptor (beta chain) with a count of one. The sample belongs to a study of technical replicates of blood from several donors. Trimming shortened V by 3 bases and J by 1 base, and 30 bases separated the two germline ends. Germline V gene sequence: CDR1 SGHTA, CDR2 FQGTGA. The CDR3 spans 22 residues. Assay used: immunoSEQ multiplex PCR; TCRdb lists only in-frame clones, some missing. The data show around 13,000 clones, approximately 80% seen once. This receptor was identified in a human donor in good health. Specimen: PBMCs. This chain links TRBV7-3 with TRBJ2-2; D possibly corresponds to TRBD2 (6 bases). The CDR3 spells CASSFLVTEATSKEGNTGELFF. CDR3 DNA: TGTGCCAGCAGCTTCCTCGTAACCGAGGCGACCAGCAAGGAGGGGAACACCGGGGAGCTGTTTTTT.